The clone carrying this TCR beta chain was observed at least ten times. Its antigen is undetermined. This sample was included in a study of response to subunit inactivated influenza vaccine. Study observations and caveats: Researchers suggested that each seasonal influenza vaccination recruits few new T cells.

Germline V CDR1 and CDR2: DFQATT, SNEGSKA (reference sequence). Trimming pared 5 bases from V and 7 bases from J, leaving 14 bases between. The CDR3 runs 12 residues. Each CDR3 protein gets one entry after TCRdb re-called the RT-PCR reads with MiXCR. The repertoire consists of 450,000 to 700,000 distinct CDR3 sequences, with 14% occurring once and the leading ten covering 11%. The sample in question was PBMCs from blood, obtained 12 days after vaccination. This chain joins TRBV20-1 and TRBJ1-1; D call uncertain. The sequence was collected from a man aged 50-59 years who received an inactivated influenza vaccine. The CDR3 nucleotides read TGCAGTGCTTCCATTATATCGGGTGAAGCTTTCTTT. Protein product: CSASIISGEAFF.